Listed here are 21 T cell receptor beta chains from one sample, sequenced in a study of PD-1 blockade in classical Hodgkin lymphoma. Clones were read by immunoSEQ multiplex PCR, and TCRdb kept only the in-frame ones, dropping some. The sample records roughly 2,700 clones, over 55% being singletons. Each patient's relapse followed autologous stem cell transplantation, and brentuximab vedotin exposure varied. By magnetic negative selection, CD8+ T cells were isolated from the thawed PBMCs. Material: CD8+ T cells from blood, obtained at baseline. The receptor set was obtained from a human donor with classical Hodgkin lymphoma.

This clone was found once. The V gene is TRBV5-6, the J gene TRBJ2-5; 7 positions agree with TRBD1. In germline, CDR1 is SGHDT, CDR2 YYEEEE. Unmatched junction bases numbered 10, after V lost 3 bases and J lost 2 bases. The CDR3 is 16 residues long. CDR3 in DNA: TGTGCCAGCAGCTCTGGTCCCTCGACAGGGCAAGAGACCCAGTACTTC. Translating gives CASSSGPSTGQETQYF.

This clone has just a few counts. The chain has TRBV20-1 and TRBJ2-1; weak D call: TRBD2 (5 bases). Germline CDR1 is DFQATT and CDR2 is SNEGSKA (reference sequence). Trimming shortened V by 1 base and J by 9 bases, and 7 bases separated the two germline ends. This CDR3 is built from 11 residues. DNA for the CDR3: TGCAGTGCTAGAGCGGGATTTGAGCAGTTCTTC. The encoded protein is CSARAGFEQFF.

The rearrangement uses TRBV7-4 and TRBJ2-1, with 15 positions matching TRBD2. Germline values: CDR1 SGHVT, CDR2 SQSDAQ. The trim removed 3 bases at V and 5 bases at J, leaving 5 bases unmatched. The CDR3 length is 17 residues. The CDR3, as DNA: TGTGCCAGCAGCTTCGGACTAGCGGGAGGGCCCGACAATGAGCAGTTCTTC. Protein sequence: CASSFGLAGGPDNEQFF.

Only a few counts were recorded for this clone. The chain couples TRBV6-4 to TRBJ2-7, with 9 bases identical to TRBD2. Trimming cost V 3 bases and J 3 bases; bases outside gene matches: 6. The CDR3 covers 15 residues. Germline V lookup: CDR1 MRHNA, CDR2 SNTAGT. The chain's CDR3 is CASSELSSGVYEQYF. The DNA of the CDR3 is TGTGCCAGCAGTGAACTGTCTAGCGGGGTCTACGAGCAGTACTTC.

The chain has TRBV7-9 and TRBJ2-4; no firm D call. V was trimmed by 5 bases and J by 0 bases, leaving 5 bases between them. The CDR3 covers 13 residues. Germline CDR1 reads SEHNR; CDR2 reads FQNEAQ (reference sequence). The CDR3 protein is CASSPTAKNIQYF. The CDR3 coding sequence is TGTGCCAGCAGCCCTACAGCCAAAAACATTCAGTACTTC. Variable domain in full (rest from reference TRBV7-9 and TRBJ2-4): DTGVSQNPRHKITKRGQNVTFRCDPISEHNRLYWYRQTLGQGPEFLTYFQNEAQLEKSRLLSDRFSAERPKGSFSTLEIQRTEQGDSAMYLCASSPTAKNIQYFGAGTRLSVL.

The genes are TRBV19 and TRBJ2-1; 7 nucleotides align to TRBD2. Losses at the gene ends were 5 bases for V and 0 bases for J; bases not matched to a gene: 4. The germline V gene has CDR1 LNHDA and CDR2 SQIVND (reference sequence). The CDR3 length is 15 residues. CDR3 sequence reads: CASSPERGSYNEQFF. In nucleotides, the CDR3 is TGTGCCAGTAGTCCGGAGCGGGGCTCCTACAATGAGCAGTTCTTC.

In this sample, this clone turned up a few times. J is TRBJ2-1 and V is TRBV7-2, with D perhaps matching TRBD2 (5 bases). CDR3 length: 13 residues. CDR1 and CDR2 from the germline V gene are SGHTA and FQGNSA. The germline V and J ends were trimmed by 5 bases and 7 bases, with 12 bases remaining between them. The CDR3 DNA follows: TGTGCCAGCAGCGGGAGTCGTGTAAATGAGCAGTTCTTC. Protein product: CASSGSRVNEQFF.

The count of this clone is one. The chain recombines TRBV2 with TRBJ1-1; D perhaps matches TRBD1 (6 bases). In germline, CDR1 is SNHLY, CDR2 FYNNEI. V lost 2 bases and J 1 base, leaving 17 bases between the germline ends. The CDR3 totals 17 residues. The DNA for the CDR3 is TGTGCCAGCAGTGAATGGGTAGGGGACACTTCGAACACTGAAGCTTTCTTT. As protein: CASSEWVGDTSNTEAFF.

This clone is deemed large. The chain has TRBV5-1 and TRBJ1-5; 7 nucleotides align to TRBD1. V was clipped by 0 bases and J by 7 bases; unmatched bases: 10. This CDR3 is built from 16 residues. Germline V CDR1 and CDR2: SGHRS, YFSETQ. In DNA, the CDR3 is TGCGCCAGCAGCTTGGACCCAGGGGGAGCGGACCAGCCCCAGCATTTT. As protein: CASSLDPGGADQPQHF.

The chain links TRBV21-1 to TRBJ1-2. TRBV21-1 is a listed pseudogene. The CDR3 covers 13 residues. The CDR3 sequence is CASSKPGYGGYTF. DNA of the CDR3: TGTGCCAGCAGCAAACCGGGGTATGGAGGCTACACCTTC.

The rearrangement uses TRBV6-5 and TRBJ2-1; either TRBD1 or TRBD2 may supply D (5 bases each). This CDR3 region has 12 residues. The germline gives CDR1 MNHEY, CDR2 SVGAGI. V gave up 5 bases and J gave up 7 bases, with 9 bases separating them. CDR3 DNA: TGTGCCAGCAGTCAAGGGGAGAATGAGCAGTTCTTC. This gives the protein CASSQGENEQFF.

The V and J genes are TRBV29-1 and TRBJ2-3; no reliable D call. With 4 bases removed from V and 6 bases from J, the gap between germline ends came to 14 bases. Germline assignment: CDR1 SQVTM and CDR2 ANQGSEA. The CDR3 consists of 13 residues. DNA of the CDR3: TGCAGCGTTGTCGGCCAGGTCATGGATACGCAGTATTTT. It is translated as CSVVGQVMDTQYF.

The chain employs TRBV4-1 and TRBJ2-7; 8 bases are a match to TRBD2. J was trimmed by 7 bases and V by 1 base; bases with no gene match: 0. Per the germline V gene, CDR1 is MGHRA and CDR2 is YSYEKL. The CDR3 length is 12 residues. In DNA, the CDR3 is TGCGCCAGCAGCCAAGGACTAGCGGAGCAGTACTTC. This codes for CASSQGLAEQYF.

The gene calls are TRBV5-1 and TRBJ2-1; D is perhaps TRBD2 (6 bases). Germline CDR1 is SGHRS and CDR2 is YFSETQ. Trimming cost V 2 bases and J 10 bases, with 13 bases left between them. CDR3 length: 13 residues. For the CDR3, the DNA is TGCGCCAGCAGCTTATATACGGGAGACGAGCAGTTCTTC. The encoded protein is CASSLYTGDEQFF.

The CDR3 is CASSPGRNTEAFF. The DNA for the CDR3 is TGTGCCAGCAGTCCTGGACGGAACACTGAAGCTTTCTTT. The chain couples TRBV27 to TRBJ1-1; no reliable D call. Germline CDR1 is MNHEY and CDR2 is SMNVEV (reference sequence). Deletions cut 5 bases from V and 1 base from J, with 8 bases between. CDR3 length: 13 residues.

This chain connects TRBV2 to TRBJ2-7; maybe TRBD1 (6 bases). The germline CDR1 and CDR2 sequences are SNHLY and FYNNEI. V was cut by 8 bases and J by 5 bases, with 13 bases left in between. This CDR3 comprises 12 residues. The CDR3 sequence is CASLDRSNEQYF. The CDR3 DNA sequence: TGTGCCAGCCTCGACAGGTCAAACGAGCAGTACTTC.

The J gene is TRBJ2-7, the V gene TRBV28; the match to TRBD1 covers 8 bases. Losses at the gene ends were 7 bases for V and 3 bases for J; bases not matched to a gene: 11. The CDR3 totals 15 residues. Germline V gene sequence: CDR1 MDHEN, CDR2 SYDVKM. The DNA of the CDR3 is TGTGCCAGCACCCTGACAGGGGCGTCGCTCTACGAGCAGTACTTC. Its translation: CASTLTGASLYEQYF. The whole variable domain, remainder taken from reference TRBV28 and TRBJ2-7, is DVKVTQSSRYLVKRTGEKVFLECVQDMDHENMFWYRQDPGLGLRLIYFSYDVKMKEKGDIPEGYSVSREKKERFSLILESASTNQTSMYLCASTLTGASLYEQYFGPGTRLTVT.

This rearrangement joins TRBV15 to TRBJ2-7; TRBD1 or TRBD2 may be the D gene (6 bases each). This CDR3 has 15 residues. Per germline, CDR1 LNHNV and CDR2 YYDKDF (reference sequence). Trimming cost V 0 bases and J 6 bases, with 15 bases left between them. The chain's CDR3 is CATSRDVGSGAEQYF. CDR3 nucleotides: TGTGCCACCAGCAGAGATGTTGGTTCGGGGGCCGAGCAGTACTTC.

This chain joins TRBV6-5 and TRBJ2-5, with D possibly called TRBD1 or TRBD2 (5 bases each). Trimming stripped 2 bases from V and 5 bases from J, with 12 bases between. The germline CDR1 and CDR2 sequences are MNHEY and SVGAGI. CDR3 size: 14 residues. The CDR3 spells CASSYLRESETQYF. For the CDR3, the DNA is TGTGCCAGCAGTTACCTCAGGGAGTCTGAGACCCAGTACTTC.

The V gene is TRBV5-1, the J gene TRBJ2-2; TRBD1 agrees at 10 bases. From germline, CDR1 is SGHRS and CDR2 YFSETQ. With 3 bases clipped from V and 1 base from J, the junction kept 6 bases outside the gene matches. The CDR3 contains 17 residues. The CDR3 nucleotides read TGCGCCAGCAGCTCAAAACGGACAGGGGGGAACACCGGGGAGCTGTTTTTT. As protein: CASSSKRTGGNTGELFF.

The V and J genes are TRBV28 and TRBJ1-1; TRBD1 agrees at 7 bases. Germline V lookup: CDR1 MDHEN, CDR2 SYDVKM. The CDR3 is 17 amino acids. Trimming cost V 5 bases and J 4 bases; bases outside gene matches: 16. CDR3 loop: CASSLEAEGARTTEAFF. The CDR3 coding sequence is TGTGCCAGCAGTCTCGAAGCCGAGGGGGCGAGGACCACTGAAGCTTTCTTT. The variable domain in full, completed from reference TRBV28 and TRBJ1-1, reads DVKVTQSSRYLVKRTGEKVFLECVQDMDHENMFWYRQDPGLGLRLIYFSYDVKMKEKGDIPEGYSVSREKKERFSLILESASTNQTSMYLCASSLEAEGARTTEAFFGQGTRLTVV.